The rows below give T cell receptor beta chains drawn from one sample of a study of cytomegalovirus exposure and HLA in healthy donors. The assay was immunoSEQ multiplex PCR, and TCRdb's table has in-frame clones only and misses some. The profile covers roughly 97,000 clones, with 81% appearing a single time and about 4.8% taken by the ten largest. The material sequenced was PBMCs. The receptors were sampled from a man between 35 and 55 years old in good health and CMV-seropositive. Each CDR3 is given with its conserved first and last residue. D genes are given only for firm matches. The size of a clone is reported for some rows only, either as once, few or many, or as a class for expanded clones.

CASSSWTGYNEQFF	TGTGCCAGCTCCTCGTGGACGGGGTACAATGAGCAGTTCTTC	NA	NA	TRBV18	TRBJ2-1
CASTGTSGTYEQYF	TGTGCCAGTACTGGAACTAGCGGTACCTACGAGCAGTACTTC	TRBD2	NA	TRBV19	TRBJ2-7
CASNRQGRTGELFF	TGTGCCAGCAACCGACAGGGGCGGACCGGGGAGCTGTTTTTT	TRBD1	NA	TRBV28	TRBJ2-2
CSVEDRGEQYF	TGCAGCGTTGAAGATCGGGGGGAGCAGTACTTC	NA	NA	TRBV29-1	TRBJ2-7
CASSQSGGAGYEQYF	TGTGCCAGCAGCCAATCGGGGGGGGCTGGCTACGAGCAGTACTTC	NA	few	TRBV16	TRBJ2-7
CASITRDRAHEKLFF	TGTGCCAGCATTACTCGGGACAGGGCACACGAAAAACTGTTTTTT	TRBD1	NA	TRBV6-1	TRBJ1-4
CASSPGTGRSDTEAFF	TGCGCCAGCAGCCCCGGGACAGGGCGATCGGACACTGAAGCTTTCTTT	TRBD1	NA	TRBV5-1	TRBJ1-1
CASRVDRTNTGELFF	TGTGCCAGCAGGGTCGACAGGACGAACACCGGGGAGCTGTTTTTT	NA	NA	TRBV2	TRBJ2-2
CASSLAPPGTRGNEQFF	TGCGCCAGCAGCTTGGCCCCCCCCGGGACTAGAGGGAATGAGCAGTTCTTC	TRBD2	NA	TRBV5-1	TRBJ2-1
CASSASPPGYDGYTF	TGTGCCAGCAGTGCGTCTCCGCCGGGGTATGATGGCTACACCTTC	NA	NA	TRBV6-1	TRBJ1-2
CASSLQGTSSTDTQYF	TGCGCCAGCAGCCTACAGGGGACGTCCAGCACAGATACGCAGTATTTT	TRBD1	NA	TRBV5-1	TRBJ2-3
CASSPGGVPNSPLHF	TGTGCCAGCAGCCCCGGCGGGGTTCCAAATTCACCCCTCCACTTT	NA	NA	TRBV7-8	TRBJ1-6
CAWTGQGNSPLHF	TGTGCCTGGACGGGACAGGGTAACTCACCCCTCCACTTT	TRBD1	NA	TRBV30	TRBJ1-6
CASSRTSGRQETQYF	TGTGCCAGCAGCCGGACTAGCGGGAGGCAAGAGACCCAGTACTTC	TRBD2	NA	TRBV7-2	TRBJ2-5
CASSSTSGEYNEQFF	TGTGCCAGCAGCTCCACTAGCGGGGAATACAATGAGCAGTTCTTC	TRBD2	NA	TRBV5-4	TRBJ2-1
CASSSQGPPNQPQHF	TGTGCCAGCAGTTCACAGGGGCCCCCAAATCAGCCCCAGCATTTT	TRBD1	NA	TRBV6-5	TRBJ1-5